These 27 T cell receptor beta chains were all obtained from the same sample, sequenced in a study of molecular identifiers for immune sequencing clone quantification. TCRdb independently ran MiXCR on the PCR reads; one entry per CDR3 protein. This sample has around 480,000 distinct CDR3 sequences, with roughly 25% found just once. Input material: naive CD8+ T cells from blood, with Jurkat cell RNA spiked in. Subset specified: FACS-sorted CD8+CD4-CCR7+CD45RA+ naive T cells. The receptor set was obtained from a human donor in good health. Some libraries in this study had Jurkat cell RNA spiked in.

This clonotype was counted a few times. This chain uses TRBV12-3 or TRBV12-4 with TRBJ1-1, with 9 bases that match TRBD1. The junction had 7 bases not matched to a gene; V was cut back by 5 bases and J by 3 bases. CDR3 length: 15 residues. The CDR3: CASSPSRDRDTEAFF. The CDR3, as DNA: TGTGCCAGCAGTCCGTCCCGGGACAGGGACACTGAAGCTTTCTTT.

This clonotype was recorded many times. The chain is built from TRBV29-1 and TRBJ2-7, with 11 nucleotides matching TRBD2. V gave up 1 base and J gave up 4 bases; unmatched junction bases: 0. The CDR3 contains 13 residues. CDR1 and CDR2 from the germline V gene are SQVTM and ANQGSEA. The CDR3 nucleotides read TGCAGCGTTGAAGTAGCGGGGGGGTACGAGCAGTACTTC. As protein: CSVEVAGGYEQYF.

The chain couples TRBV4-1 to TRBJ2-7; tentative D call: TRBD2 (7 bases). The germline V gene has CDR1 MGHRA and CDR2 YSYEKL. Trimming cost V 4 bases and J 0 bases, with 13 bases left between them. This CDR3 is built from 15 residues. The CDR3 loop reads CASSRARGASYEQYF. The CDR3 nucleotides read TGCGCCAGCAGCCGAGCACGGGGGGCCTCCTACGAGCAGTACTTC.

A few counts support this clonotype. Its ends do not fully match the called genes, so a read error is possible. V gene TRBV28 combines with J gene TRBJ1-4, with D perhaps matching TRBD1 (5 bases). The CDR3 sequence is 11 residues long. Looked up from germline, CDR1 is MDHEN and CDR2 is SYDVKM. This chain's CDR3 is CASSFMGQQSF. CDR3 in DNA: TGTGCCAGCAGTTTCATGGGGCAACAGTCTTTT.

In DNA, the CDR3 is TGCAGTGCTAGAGATTTGACTAGCGGGGGATACGAGCAGTACTTC. It yields the protein CSARDLTSGGYEQYF. The chain uses TRBV20-1 and TRBJ2-7; 12 nucleotides line up with TRBD2. The trim removed 0 bases at V and 4 bases at J, leaving 4 bases unmatched. This CDR3 has 15 amino acids. Germline loops: CDR1 DFQATT, CDR2 SNEGSKA (reference sequence).

The CDR3 DNA reads TGTGCCAGCAGCGCCGACAGGGCCTATGAGCAGTTCTTC. This sequence encodes CASSADRAYEQFF. V gene TRBV4-2 combines with J gene TRBJ2-1, with 7 bases lining up with TRBD1. The V and J ends lost 5 bases and 8 bases, in that order; junction bases with no gene match: 6. CDR1 LGHNA and CDR2 YNFKEQ come from the germline V gene. The CDR3 consists of 13 residues.

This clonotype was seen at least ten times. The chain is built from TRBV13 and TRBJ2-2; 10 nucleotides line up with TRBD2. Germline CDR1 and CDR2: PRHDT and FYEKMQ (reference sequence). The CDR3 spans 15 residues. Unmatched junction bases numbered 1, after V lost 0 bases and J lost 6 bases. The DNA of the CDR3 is TGTGCCAGCAGCTTAGGCCTAGCGGGAGCCGGGGAGCTGTTTTTT. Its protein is CASSLGLAGAGELFF.

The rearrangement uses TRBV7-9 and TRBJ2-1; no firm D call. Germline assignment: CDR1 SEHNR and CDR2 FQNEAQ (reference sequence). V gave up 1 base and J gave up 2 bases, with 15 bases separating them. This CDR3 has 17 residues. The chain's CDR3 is CASSLVTAAGPYNEQFF. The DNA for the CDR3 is TGTGCCAGCAGCTTAGTCACCGCAGCCGGCCCCTACAATGAGCAGTTCTTC. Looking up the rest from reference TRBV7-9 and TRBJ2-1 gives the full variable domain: DTGVSQNPRHKITKRGQNVTFRCDPISEHNRLYWYRQTLGQGPEFLTYFQNEAQLEKSRLLSDRFSAERPKGSFSTLEIQRTEQGDSAMYLCASSLVTAAGPYNEQFFGPGTRLTVL.

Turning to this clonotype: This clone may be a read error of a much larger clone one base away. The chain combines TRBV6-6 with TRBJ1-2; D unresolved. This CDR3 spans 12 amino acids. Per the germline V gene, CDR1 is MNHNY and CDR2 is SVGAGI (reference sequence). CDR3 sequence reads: CASSENNYGYAF. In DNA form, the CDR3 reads TGTGCCAGCAGTGAAAATAACTATGGCTACGCCTTC.

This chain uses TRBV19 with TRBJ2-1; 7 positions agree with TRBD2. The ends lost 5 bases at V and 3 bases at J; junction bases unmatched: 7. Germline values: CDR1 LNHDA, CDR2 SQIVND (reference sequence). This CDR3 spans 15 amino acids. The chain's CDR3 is CASSVVAGYYNEQFF. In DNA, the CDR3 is TGTGCCAGTAGTGTCGTAGCGGGTTACTACAATGAGCAGTTCTTC.

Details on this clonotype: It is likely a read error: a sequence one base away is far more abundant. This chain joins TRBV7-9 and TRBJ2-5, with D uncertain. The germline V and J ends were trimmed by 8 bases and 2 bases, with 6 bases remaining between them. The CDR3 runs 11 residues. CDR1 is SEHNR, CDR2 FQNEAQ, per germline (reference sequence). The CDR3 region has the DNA TGTGCCAGCCGCCGTCAAGAGACCCAGTACTTC. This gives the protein CASRRQETQYF.

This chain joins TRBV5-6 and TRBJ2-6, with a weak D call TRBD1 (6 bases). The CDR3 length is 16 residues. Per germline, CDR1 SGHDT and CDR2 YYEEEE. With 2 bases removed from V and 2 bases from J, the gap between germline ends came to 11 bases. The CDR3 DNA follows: TGTGCCAGCAGCTTCTTCGCAGGGGCTGGGGCCAACGTCCTGACTTTC. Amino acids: CASSFFAGAGANVLTF.

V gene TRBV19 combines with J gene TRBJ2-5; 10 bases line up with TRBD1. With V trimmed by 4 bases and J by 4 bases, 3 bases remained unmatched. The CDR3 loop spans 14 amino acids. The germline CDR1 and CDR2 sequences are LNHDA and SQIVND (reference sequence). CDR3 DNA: TGTGCCAGTAGTAGCGGACAGGGGGGAGAGACCCAGTACTTC. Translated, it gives CASSSGQGGETQYF.

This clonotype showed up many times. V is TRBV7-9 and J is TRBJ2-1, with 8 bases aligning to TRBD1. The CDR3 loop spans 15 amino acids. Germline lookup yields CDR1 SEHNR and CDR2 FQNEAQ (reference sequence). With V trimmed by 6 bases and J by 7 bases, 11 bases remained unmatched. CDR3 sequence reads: CASRQGAGGWNEQFF. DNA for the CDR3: TGTGCCAGCAGGCAGGGGGCTGGGGGTTGGAATGAGCAGTTCTTC.

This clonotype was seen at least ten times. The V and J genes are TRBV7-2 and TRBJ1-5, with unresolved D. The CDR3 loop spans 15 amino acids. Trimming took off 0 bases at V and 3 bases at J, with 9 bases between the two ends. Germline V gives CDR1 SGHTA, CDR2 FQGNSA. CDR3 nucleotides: TGTGCCAGCAGCTTAGCCTTGGCATCCAATCAGCCCCAGCATTTT. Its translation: CASSLALASNQPQHF.

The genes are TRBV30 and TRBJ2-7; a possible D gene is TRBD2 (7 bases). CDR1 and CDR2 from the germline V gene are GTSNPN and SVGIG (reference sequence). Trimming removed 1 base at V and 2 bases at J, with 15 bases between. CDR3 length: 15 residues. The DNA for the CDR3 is TGTGCCTGGAGTGGTTACAGGGCGGGGGCCTACGAGCAGTACTTC. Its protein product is CAWSGYRAGAYEQYF.

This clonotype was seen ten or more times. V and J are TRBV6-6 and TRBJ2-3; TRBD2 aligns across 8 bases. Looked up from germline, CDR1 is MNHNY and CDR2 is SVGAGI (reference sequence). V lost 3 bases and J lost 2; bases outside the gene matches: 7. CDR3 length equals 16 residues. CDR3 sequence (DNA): TGTGCCAGCAGTTATGTCGCGGGAGGCCCCACAGATACGCAGTATTTT. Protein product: CASSYVAGGPTDTQYF.

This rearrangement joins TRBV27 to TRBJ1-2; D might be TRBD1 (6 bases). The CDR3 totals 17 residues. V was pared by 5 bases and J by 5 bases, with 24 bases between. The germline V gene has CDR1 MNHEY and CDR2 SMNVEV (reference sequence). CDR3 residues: CASSPDNYSRGWYGYTF. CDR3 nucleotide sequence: TGTGCCAGCAGTCCCGATAATTATAGCAGGGGCTGGTATGGCTACACCTTC.

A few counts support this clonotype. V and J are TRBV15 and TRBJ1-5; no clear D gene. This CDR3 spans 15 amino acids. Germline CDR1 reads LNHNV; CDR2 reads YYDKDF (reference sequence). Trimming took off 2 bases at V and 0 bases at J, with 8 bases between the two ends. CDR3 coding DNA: TGTGCCACCAGCAGATCCACTTATAGCAATCAGCCCCAGCATTTT. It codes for CATSRSTYSNQPQHF.

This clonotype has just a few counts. Written as DNA, the CDR3 is TGTGCCAGCAGTTTGCAAGCGGGCTACGAGCAGTACTTC. It encodes CASSLQAGYEQYF. This chain links TRBV27 with TRBJ2-7, with D possibly being TRBD2 (6 bases). Trimming removed 3 bases at V and 3 bases at J, with 9 bases between. From germline, CDR1 is MNHEY and CDR2 SMNVEV (reference sequence). The CDR3 consists of 13 residues.

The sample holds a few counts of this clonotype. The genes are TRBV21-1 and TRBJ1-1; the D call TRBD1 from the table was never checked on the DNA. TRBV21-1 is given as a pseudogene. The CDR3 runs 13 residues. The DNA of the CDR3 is TGTGCCAGCAGCAAAGCTGGACAGGGAGGGGCTTTCTTT. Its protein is CASSKAGQGGAFF.

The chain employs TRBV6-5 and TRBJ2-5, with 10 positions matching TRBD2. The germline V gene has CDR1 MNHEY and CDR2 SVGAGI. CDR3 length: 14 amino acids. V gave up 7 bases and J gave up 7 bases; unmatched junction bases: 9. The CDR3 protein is CASTLLAGEGTQYF. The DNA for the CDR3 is TGTGCCAGCACTCTCCTAGCGGGAGAAGGGACCCAGTACTTC.

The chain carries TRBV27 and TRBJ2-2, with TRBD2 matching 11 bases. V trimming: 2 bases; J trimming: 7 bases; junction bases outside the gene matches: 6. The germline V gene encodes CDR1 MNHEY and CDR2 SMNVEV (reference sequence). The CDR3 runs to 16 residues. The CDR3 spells CASSLGLAGGIGELFF. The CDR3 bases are TGTGCCAGCAGTTTAGGATTAGCGGGAGGGATCGGGGAGCTGTTTTTT.

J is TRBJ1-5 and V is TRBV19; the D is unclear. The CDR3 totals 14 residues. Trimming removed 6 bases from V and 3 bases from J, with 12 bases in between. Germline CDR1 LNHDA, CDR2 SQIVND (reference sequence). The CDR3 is CASSMNGLNQPQHF. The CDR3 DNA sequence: TGTGCCAGTAGCATGAACGGCCTCAATCAGCCCCAGCATTTT.

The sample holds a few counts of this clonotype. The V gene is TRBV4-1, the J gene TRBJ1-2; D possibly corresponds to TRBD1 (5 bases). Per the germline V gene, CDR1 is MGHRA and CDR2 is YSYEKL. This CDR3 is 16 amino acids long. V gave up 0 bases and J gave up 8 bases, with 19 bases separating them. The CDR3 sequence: CASSQDRGGYSWGYTF. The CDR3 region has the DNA TGCGCCAGCAGCCAAGATCGCGGGGGGTACTCCTGGGGCTACACCTTC.

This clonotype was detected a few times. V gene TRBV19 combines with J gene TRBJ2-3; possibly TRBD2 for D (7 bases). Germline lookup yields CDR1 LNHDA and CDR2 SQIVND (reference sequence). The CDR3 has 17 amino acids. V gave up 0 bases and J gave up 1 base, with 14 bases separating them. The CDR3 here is CASSIDRGGGGTDTQYF. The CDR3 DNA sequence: TGTGCCAGTAGTATAGACAGGGGAGGGGGTGGCACAGATACGCAGTATTTT. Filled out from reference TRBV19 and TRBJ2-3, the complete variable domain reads DGGITQSPKYLFRKEGQNVTLSCEQNLNHDAMYWYRQDPGQGLRLIYYSQIVNDFQKGDIAEGYSVSREKKESFPLTVTSAQKNPTAFYLCASSIDRGGGGTDTQYFGPGTRLTVL.

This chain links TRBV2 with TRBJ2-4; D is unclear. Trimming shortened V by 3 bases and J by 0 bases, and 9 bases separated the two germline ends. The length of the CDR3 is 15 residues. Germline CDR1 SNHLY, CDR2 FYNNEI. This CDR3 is CASSDPELAKNIQYF. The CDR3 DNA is TGTGCCAGCAGTGACCCGGAGCTAGCCAAAAACATTCAGTACTTC.